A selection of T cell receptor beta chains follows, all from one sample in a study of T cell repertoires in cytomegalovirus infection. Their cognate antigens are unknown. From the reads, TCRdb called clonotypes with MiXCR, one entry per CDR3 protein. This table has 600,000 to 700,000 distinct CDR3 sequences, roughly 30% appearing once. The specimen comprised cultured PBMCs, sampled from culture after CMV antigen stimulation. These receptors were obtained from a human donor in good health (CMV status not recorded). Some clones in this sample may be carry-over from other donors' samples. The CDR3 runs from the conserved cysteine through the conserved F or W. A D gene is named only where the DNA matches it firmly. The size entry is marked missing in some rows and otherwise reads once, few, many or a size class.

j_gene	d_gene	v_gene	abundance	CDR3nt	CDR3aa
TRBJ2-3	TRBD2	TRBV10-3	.	TGTGCCTCCGTGGGGACTAGCGGAAATACGCAGTATTTT	CASVGTSGNTQYF
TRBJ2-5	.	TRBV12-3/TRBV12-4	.	TGTGCCAGCAGTTTACGCGGGACGGAGACCCAGTACTTC	CASSLRGTETQYF
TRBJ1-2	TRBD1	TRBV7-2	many	TGTGCCAGCAGCTCCTGGACAGGATCTAACTATGGCTACACCTTC	CASSSWTGSNYGYTF
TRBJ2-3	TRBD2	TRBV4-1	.	TGCGCCAGCAGCCAAGCCACTAGCGGGGGGATTACAGATACGCAGTATTTT	CASSQATSGGITDTQYF
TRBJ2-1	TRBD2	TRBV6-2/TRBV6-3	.	TGTGCCAGCAGTCGAGGGACTAGCCCCAACAATGAGCAGTTCTTC	CASSRGTSPNNEQFF
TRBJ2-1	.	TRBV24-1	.	TGTGCCACCAGTGATTTCCCCCCTAAGGCGGGGAGCTCCTACAATGAGCAGTTCTTC	CATSDFPPKAGSSYNEQFF
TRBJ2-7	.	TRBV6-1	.	TGTGCCAGCCACTCTAGGCGGGGGCTGGGGGAGCAGTACTTC	CASHSRRGLGEQYF
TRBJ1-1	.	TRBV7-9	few	TGTGCCAGCAGCTTTAGTACGGCTGAAGCTTTCTTT	CASSFSTAEAFF
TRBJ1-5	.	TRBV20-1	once	TGCAGTGCTAGTAGTACAGGGAATCAGCCCCAGCATTTT	CSASSTGNQPQHF
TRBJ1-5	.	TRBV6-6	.	TGTGCCAGCCAACCACCCCATCAGCCCCAGCATTTT	CASQPPHQPQHF
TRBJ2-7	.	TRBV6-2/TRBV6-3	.	TGTGCCAGCACTCACCGGGATGGACCCTCCTACGAGCAGTACTTC	CASTHRDGPSYEQYF
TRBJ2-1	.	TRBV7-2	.	TGTGCCAGCAGCACCGGGTCTAGCCGTTTCGAGCAGTTCTTC	CASSTGSSRFEQFF
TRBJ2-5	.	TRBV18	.	TGTGCCAGCTCACCACCGACGGGGGTCGAGACCCAGTACTTC	CASSPPTGVETQYF
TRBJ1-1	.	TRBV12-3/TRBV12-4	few	TGTGCCAGCACCCAACACGTGATGAACACTGAAGCTTTCTTT	CASTQHVMNTEAFF
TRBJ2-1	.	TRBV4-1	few	TGCGCCAGCAGCCAATTAGGACTGCTGTACAATGAGCAGTTCTTC	CASSQLGLLYNEQFF
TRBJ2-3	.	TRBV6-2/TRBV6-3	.	TGTGCCAGCATCGAGGGGGACTACACAGATACGCAGTATTTT	CASIEGDYTDTQYF
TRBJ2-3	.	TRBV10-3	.	TGTGCCATCATCGGGGACCCTGGAGATACGCAGTATTTT	CAIIGDPGDTQYF
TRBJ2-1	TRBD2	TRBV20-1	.	TGCAGTGCCAGGACTAGCGGGGGCTACAATGAGCAGTTCTTC	CSARTSGGYNEQFF
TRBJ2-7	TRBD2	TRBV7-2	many	TGTGCCAGCAGCCCAGCGGGGGGCGCGCACTCCTACGAGCAGTACTTC	CASSPAGGAHSYEQYF
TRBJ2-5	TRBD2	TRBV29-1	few	TGCAGCCATGGGACTAGCGGGCCGGGTGGAACCCAGTACTTC	CSHGTSGPGGTQYF
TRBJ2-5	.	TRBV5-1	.	TGCGCCAGCAGCTTGGGGATTGGGGAGACCCAGTACTTC	CASSLGIGETQYF
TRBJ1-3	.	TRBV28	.	TGTGCCAGCCTTCATTATTCTGGAAACACCATATATTTT	CASLHYSGNTIYF
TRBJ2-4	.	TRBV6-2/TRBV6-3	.	TGTGCCAGCAAACAAGAGCCCCCTCTAGCCAAAAACATTCAGTACTTC	CASKQEPPLAKNIQYF
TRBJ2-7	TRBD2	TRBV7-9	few	TGTGCCAGCAGGGGGGTAGCGGGAGGATACGAGCAGTACTTC	CASRGVAGGYEQYF
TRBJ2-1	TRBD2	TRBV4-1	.	TGCGCCAGCAGCCAAGACCCGGGACTAGCGGCCAATGAGCAGTTCTTC	CASSQDPGLAANEQFF
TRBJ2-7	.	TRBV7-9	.	TGTGCCAGCAGCTTAGATAAGTCAAAGCAGTACTTC	CASSLDKSKQYF
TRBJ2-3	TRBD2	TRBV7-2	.	TGTGCCAGCAGCAGGGCCCTGGGAGGGAGCACAGATACGCAGTATTTT	CASSRALGGSTDTQYF
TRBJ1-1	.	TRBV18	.	TGTGCCAGCTCACCACCTAGCGGGGGCTCCACTGAAGCTTTCTTT	CASSPPSGGSTEAFF
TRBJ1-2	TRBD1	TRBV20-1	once	TGCAGTGCAAAACTTCGCCCGGGACAGGGGCGCTACACCTTC	CSAKLRPGQGRYTF
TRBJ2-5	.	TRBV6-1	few	TGTGCCAGTTCCCAGGAGTTCCAAGAGACCCAGTACTTC	CASSQEFQETQYF
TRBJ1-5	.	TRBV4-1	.	TGCGCCAGCAGCCAAGGAATGGTTCGGACCGCGATCGGCAATCAGCCCCAGCATTTT	CASSQGMVRTAIGNQPQHF